A single sample is the source of the 10 T cell receptor beta chains below, sequenced in a study of blood T cell repertoires in COVID-19. The table came from immunoSEQ multiplex PCR; TCRdb's copy has only in-frame clones and leaves some out. The table includes 250,000 to 350,000 clones, just under 85% detected once. The sequenced sample consisted of peripheral blood. These receptors all come from a woman aged 50 to 65 with active or convalescent COVID-19.

The chain has TRBV27 and TRBJ1-2, with 9 bases matching TRBD1. The V gene end was trimmed by 3 bases and the J gene end by 4 bases; junction bases not matched to a gene: 6. This CDR3 contains 15 residues. Germline CDR1 reads MNHEY; CDR2 reads SMNVEV (reference sequence). The CDR3 sequence: CASSFIRTGVYGYTF. CDR3 coding DNA: TGTGCCAGCAGTTTCATTCGGACAGGGGTCTATGGCTACACCTTC.

This rearrangement joins TRBV3-1 (or the pseudogene TRBV3-2) to TRBJ2-7, with TRBD2 matching 7 bases. The CDR3 sequence is 15 residues long. V lost 4 bases, J lost 3 bases, and 9 bases stayed unmatched. CDR1 LGHDT and CDR2 YNNKEL come from the germline V gene (reference sequence). The CDR3 region is CASSPGAPGGYEQYF. CDR3 in DNA: TGTGCCAGCAGCCCTGGGGCTCCGGGAGGCTACGAGCAGTACTTC.

The V and J genes are TRBV6-5 and TRBJ1-3; D unresolved. The CDR3 contains 16 residues. The germline V gene encodes CDR1 MNHEY and CDR2 SVGAGI. Trimming cost V 0 bases and J 4 bases, with 13 bases left between them. CDR3 sequence reads: CASSYSAGTGGNTIYF. CDR3 nucleotide sequence: TGTGCCAGCAGTTACTCAGCGGGTACGGGGGGAAACACCATATATTTT.

CDR3 region: CASDQGTQPQHF. CDR3 DNA: TGTGCCAGCGACCAGGGTACTCAGCCCCAGCATTTT. The chain uses TRBV2 and TRBJ1-5, with D perhaps TRBD1 (5 bases). The CDR3 sequence is 12 residues long. Between the trimmed V and J ends, which lost 8 bases and 6 bases, there was a span of 11 bases. The germline gives CDR1 SNHLY, CDR2 FYNNEI.

The chain couples TRBV5-1 to TRBJ1-4; 8 bases line up with TRBD1. CDR1 is SGHRS and CDR2 is YFSETQ in the germline V gene. This CDR3 is 15 amino acids long. J was trimmed by 7 bases and V by 4 bases; bases with no gene match: 9. The CDR3 DNA reads as TGCGCCAGCAGCGCCTTGACAGGGGAGGGTGAAAAACTGTTTTTT. Protein: CASSALTGEGEKLFF.

The V and J genes are TRBV5-1 and TRBJ2-7; 11 nucleotides line up with TRBD2. Per germline, CDR1 SGHRS and CDR2 YFSETQ. The V segment lost 1 base and the J segment 6 bases; nucleotides outside the gene matches: 12. CDR3 length: 17 amino acids. CDR3 bases: TGCGCCAGCAGCTTGATTGTAGCGGGAGGGCCCCCCCCCGAGCAGTACTTC. This gives the protein CASSLIVAGGPPPEQYF.

This clone was detected only once. The rearrangement links TRBV7-9 to TRBJ2-1, with 13 bases identical to TRBD2. There are 17 residues in the CDR3. Looked up from germline, CDR1 is SEHNR and CDR2 is FQNEAQ (reference sequence). V dropped 4 bases and J dropped 5; count of bases not matched to a gene: 8. CDR3: CASSSRLAGGSHNEQFF. CDR3 sequence (DNA): TGTGCCAGCAGCTCGCGACTAGCGGGAGGTTCTCACAATGAGCAGTTCTTC.

The J gene is TRBJ1-1, the V gene TRBV5-1, with 9 bases matching TRBD1. The V gene's germline CDR1 is SGHRS and CDR2 YFSETQ. The CDR3 sequence is 15 residues long. V trimming: 3 bases; J trimming: 3 bases; junction bases outside the gene matches: 6. The CDR3 region has the DNA TGCGCCAGCAGCTGGAGGGACAGGGTAGACACTGAAGCTTTCTTT. It translates to CASSWRDRVDTEAFF.

This clone is a singleton in its sample. The rearrangement joins TRBV20-1 to TRBJ1-1, with 7 bases matching TRBD1. The CDR3 runs to 11 residues. CDR1 is DFQATT, CDR2 SNEGSKA, per germline (reference sequence). V trimming: 6 bases; J trimming: 10 bases; junction bases outside the gene matches: 8. This CDR3 reads CSAKGAGRAFF. The CDR3 DNA sequence: TGCAGTGCCAAGGGGGCGGGTAGAGCTTTCTTT.

The gene calls are TRBV10-2 and TRBJ2-5; the D is unclear. CDR3 length equals 11 residues. Trimming cost V 6 bases and J 7 bases, with 9 bases left between them. Germline lookup yields CDR1 WSHSY and CDR2 SAAADI. CDR3 residues: CASSLDTTQYF. In DNA, the CDR3 is TGCGCCAGCAGCCTAGATACGACCCAGTACTTC.